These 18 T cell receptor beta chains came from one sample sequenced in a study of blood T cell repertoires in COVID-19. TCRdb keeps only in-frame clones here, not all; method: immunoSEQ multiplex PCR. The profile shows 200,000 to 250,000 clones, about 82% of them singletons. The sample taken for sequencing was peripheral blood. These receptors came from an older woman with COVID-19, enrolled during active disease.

CDR3 DNA sequence: TGTGCCAGCAGCCCCCGGCAGGGGGCTCATTCGAACACTGAAGCTTTCTTT. Translation: CASSPRQGAHSNTEAFF. The chain is built from TRBV5-4 and TRBJ1-1; the match to TRBD1 covers 8 bases. Germline trimming cut 4 bases from V and 1 base from J; bases unmatched to any gene: 12. Per the germline V gene, CDR1 is SGHNT and CDR2 is YYREEE (reference sequence). CDR3 length: 17 residues.

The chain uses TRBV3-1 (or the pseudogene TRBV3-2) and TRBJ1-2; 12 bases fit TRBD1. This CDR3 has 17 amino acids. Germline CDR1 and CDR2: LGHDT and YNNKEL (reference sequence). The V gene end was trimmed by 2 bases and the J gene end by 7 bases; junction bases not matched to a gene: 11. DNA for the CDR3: TGTGCCAGCAGCCAATTTGCCGGGACAGGGGGCGAGGGTGGCTACACCTTC. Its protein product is CASSQFAGTGGEGGYTF.

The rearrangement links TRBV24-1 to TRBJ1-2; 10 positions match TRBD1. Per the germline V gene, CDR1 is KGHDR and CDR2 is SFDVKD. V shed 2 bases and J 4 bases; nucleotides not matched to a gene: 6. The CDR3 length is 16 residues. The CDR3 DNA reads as TGTGCCACCAGTGATTCAGGACAGGGGGTAATCTATGGCTACACCTTC. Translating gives CATSDSGQGVIYGYTF.

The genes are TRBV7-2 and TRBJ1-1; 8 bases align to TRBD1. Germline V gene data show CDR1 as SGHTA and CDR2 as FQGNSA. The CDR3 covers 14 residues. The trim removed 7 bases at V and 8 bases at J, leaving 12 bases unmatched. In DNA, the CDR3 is TGTGCCAGCACCCTGGAACCAGGGGGCTCGGAAGCTTTCTTT. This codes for CASTLEPGGSEAFF.

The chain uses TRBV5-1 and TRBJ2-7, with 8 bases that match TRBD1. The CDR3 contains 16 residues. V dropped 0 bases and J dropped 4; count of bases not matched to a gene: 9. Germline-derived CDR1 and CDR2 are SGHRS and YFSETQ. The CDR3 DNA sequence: TGCGCCAGCAGCTTGGAGGGTCAGGGGGCTTGGTACGAGCAGTACTTC. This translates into CASSLEGQGAWYEQYF.

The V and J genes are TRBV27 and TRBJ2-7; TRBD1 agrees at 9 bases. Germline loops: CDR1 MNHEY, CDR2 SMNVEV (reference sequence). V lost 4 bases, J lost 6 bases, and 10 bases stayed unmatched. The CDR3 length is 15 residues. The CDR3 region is CASSSPDRGVFEQYF. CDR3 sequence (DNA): TGTGCCAGCAGTTCCCCGGACAGGGGTGTATTCGAGCAGTACTTC.

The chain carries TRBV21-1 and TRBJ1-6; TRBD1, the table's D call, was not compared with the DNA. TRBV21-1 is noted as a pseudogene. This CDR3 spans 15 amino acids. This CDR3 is CASSKDRGRGSPLHF. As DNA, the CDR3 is TGTGCCAGCAGCAAAGATAGGGGAAGAGGATCACCCCTCCACTTT.

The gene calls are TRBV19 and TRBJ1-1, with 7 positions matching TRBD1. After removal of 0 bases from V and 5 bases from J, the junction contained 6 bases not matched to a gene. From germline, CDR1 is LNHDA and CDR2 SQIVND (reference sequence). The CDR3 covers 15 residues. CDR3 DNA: TGTGCCAGTAGTATAGATCTATCAGGGGGGACTGAAGCTTTCTTT. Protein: CASSIDLSGGTEAFF.

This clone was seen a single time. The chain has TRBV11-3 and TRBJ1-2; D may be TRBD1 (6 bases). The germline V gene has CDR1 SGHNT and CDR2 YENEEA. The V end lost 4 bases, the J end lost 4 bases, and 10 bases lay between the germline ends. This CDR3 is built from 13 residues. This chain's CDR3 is CASSSDRTYGYTF. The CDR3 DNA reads TGTGCCAGCAGCTCGGACAGAACCTATGGCTACACCTTC.

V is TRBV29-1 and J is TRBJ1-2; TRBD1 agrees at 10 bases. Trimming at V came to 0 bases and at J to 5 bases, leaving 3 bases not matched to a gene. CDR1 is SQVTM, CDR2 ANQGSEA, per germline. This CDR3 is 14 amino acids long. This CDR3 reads CSVEEGQGLYGYTF. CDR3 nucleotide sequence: TGCAGCGTTGAAGAGGGACAGGGGCTTTATGGCTACACCTTC. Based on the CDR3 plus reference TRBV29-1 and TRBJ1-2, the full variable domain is SAVISQKPSRDICQRGTSLTIQCQVDSQVTMMFWYRQQPGQSLTLIATANQGSEATYESGFVIDKFPISRPNLTFSTLTVSNMSPEDSSIYLCSVEEGQGLYGYTFGSGTRLTVV.

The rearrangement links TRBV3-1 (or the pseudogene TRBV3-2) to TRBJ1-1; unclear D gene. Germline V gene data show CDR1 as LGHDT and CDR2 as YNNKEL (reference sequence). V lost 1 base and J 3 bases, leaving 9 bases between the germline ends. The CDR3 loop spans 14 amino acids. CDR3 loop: CASSQGAGYTEAFF. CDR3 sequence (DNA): TGTGCCAGCAGCCAAGGGGCGGGGTACACTGAAGCTTTCTTT.

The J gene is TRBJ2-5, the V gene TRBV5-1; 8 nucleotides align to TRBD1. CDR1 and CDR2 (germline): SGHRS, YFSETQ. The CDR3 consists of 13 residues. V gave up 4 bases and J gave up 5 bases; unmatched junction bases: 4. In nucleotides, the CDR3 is TGCGCCAGCAGCCAGGGGGCTGGGGAGACCCAGTACTTC. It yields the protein CASSQGAGETQYF.

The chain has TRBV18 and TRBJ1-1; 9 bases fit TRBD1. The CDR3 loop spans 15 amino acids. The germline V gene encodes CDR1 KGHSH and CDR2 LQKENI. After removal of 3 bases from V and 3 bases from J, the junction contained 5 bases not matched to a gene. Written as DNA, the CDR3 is TGTGCCAGCTCACCGACGACAGGGGGTGACACTGAAGCTTTCTTT. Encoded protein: CASSPTTGGDTEAFF.

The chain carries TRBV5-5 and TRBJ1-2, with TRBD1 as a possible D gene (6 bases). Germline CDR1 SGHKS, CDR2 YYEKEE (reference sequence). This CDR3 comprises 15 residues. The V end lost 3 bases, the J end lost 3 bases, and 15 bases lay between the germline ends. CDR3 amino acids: CASSWDTVGDYGYTF. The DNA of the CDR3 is TGTGCCAGCAGCTGGGACACCGTTGGGGACTATGGCTACACCTTC.

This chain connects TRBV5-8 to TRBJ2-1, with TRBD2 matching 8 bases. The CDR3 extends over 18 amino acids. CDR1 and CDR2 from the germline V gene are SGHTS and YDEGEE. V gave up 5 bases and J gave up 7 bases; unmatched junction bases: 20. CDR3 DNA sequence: TGTGCCAGCAGACAAAGGGCGGGACTAGAGGGCCCACGGAATGAGCAGTTCTTC. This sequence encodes CASRQRAGLEGPRNEQFF.

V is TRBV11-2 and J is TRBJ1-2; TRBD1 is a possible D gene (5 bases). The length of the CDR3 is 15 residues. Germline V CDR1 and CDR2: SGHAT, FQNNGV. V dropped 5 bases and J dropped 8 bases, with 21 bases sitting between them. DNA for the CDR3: TGTGCCAGCAGCGCCCCAGGGATCCCCTCTGCCGGCTACACCTTC. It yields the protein CASSAPGIPSAGYTF. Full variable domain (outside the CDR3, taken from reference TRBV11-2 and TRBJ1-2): EAGVAQSPRYKIIEKRQSVAFWCNPISGHATLYWYQQILGQGPKLLIQFQNNGVVDDSQLPKDRFSAERLKGVDSTLKIQPAKLEDSAVYLCASSAPGIPSAGYTFGSGTRLTVV.

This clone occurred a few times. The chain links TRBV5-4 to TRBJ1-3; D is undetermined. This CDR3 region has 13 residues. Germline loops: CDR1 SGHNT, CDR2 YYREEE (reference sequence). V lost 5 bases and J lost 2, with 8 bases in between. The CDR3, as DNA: TGTGCCAGCAGTTATCGTACTGGAAACACCATATATTTT. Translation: CASSYRTGNTIYF.

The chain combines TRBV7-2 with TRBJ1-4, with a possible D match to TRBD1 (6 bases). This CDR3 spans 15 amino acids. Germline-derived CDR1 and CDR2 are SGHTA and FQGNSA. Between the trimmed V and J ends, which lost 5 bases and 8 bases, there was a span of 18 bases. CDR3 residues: CASSVGGGIAEKLFF. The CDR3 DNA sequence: TGTGCCAGCAGCGTAGGGGGGGGGATTGCCGAAAAACTGTTTTTT.